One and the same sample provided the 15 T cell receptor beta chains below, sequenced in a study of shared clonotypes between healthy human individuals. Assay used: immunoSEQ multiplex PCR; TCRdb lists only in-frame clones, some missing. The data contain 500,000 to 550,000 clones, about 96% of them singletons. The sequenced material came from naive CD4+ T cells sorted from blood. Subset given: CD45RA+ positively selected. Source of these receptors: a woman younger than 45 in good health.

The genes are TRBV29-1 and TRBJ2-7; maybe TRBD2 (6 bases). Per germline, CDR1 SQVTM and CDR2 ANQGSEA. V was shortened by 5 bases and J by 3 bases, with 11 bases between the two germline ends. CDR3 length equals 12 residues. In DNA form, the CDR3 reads TGCAGCGTTCGGGGGTCTATCTACGAGCAGTACTTC. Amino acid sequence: CSVRGSIYEQYF.

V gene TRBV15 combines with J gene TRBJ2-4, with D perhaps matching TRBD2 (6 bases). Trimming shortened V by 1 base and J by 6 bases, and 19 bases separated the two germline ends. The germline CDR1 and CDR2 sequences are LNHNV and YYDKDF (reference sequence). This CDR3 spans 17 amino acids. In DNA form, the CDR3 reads TGTGCCACCAGCAGAGTGCCACCCCCGAGTAGCGGAAACATTCAGTACTTC. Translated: CATSRVPPPSSGNIQYF.

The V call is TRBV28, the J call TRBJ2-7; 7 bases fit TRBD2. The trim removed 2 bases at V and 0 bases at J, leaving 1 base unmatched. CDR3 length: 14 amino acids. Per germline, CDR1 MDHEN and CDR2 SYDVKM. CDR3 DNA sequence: TGTGCCAGCAGTTTAGAGCGGGACTCCTACGAGCAGTACTTC. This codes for CASSLERDSYEQYF.

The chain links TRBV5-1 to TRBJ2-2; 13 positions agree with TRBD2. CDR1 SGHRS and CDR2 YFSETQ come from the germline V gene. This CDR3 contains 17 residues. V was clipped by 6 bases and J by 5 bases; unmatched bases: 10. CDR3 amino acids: CASKLLAGGPVTGELFF. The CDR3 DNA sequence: TGCGCCAGCAAACTACTAGCGGGAGGGCCGGTGACCGGGGAGCTGTTTTTT.

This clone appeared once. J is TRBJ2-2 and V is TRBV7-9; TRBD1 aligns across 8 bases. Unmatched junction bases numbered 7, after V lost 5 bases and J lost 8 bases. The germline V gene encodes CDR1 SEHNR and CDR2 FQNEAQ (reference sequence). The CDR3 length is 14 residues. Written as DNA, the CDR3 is TGTGCCAGCAGCCCACGACAGGGGTCAGGGGAGCTGTTTTTT. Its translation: CASSPRQGSGELFF.

In DNA, the CDR3 is TGTGCCAGCAGCCAAACCGGGACAGGGGTCGGGGAGCTGTTTTTT. This gives the protein CASSQTGTGVGELFF. The chain uses TRBV6-5 and TRBJ2-2; TRBD1 matches at 10 bases. The CDR3 is 15 residues long. CDR1 is MNHEY and CDR2 is SVGAGI in the germline V gene. V lost 6 bases to trimming and J lost 7 bases; unmatched junction nucleotides: 8.

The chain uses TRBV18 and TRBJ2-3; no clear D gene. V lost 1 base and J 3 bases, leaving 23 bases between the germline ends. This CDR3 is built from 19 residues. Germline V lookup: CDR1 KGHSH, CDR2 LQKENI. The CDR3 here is CASSPRGNSRQFVTDTQYF. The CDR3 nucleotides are TGTGCCAGCTCACCACGGGGAAACAGCAGGCAGTTTGTGACAGATACGCAGTATTTT.

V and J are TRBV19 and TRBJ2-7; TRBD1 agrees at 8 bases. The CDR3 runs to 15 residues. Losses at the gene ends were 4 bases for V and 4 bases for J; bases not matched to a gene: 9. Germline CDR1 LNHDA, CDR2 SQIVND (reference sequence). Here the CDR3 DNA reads TGTGCCAGTAGTAGACAGGGGATGGGTGAATACGAGCAGTACTTC. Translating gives CASSRQGMGEYEQYF.

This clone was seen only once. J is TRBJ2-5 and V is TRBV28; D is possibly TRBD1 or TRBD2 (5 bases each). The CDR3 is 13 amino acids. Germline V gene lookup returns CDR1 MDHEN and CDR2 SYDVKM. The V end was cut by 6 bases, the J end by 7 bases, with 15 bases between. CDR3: CASRLGSGGTQYF. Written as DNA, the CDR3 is TGTGCCAGCAGATTGGGGAGTGGGGGGACCCAGTACTTC.

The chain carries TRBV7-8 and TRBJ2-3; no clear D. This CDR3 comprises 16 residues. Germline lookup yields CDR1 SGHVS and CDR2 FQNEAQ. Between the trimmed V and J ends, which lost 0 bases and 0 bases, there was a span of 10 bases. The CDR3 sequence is CASSLARWISTDTQYF. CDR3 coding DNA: TGTGCCAGCAGCTTAGCGAGGTGGATTAGCACAGATACGCAGTATTTT.

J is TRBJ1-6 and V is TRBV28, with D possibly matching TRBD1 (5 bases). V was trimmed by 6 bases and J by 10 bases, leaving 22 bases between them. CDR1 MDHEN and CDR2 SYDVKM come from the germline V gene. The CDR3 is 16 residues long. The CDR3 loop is CASRAAPWGNGSPLHF. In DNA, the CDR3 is TGTGCCAGCAGAGCCGCCCCATGGGGGAACGGCTCACCCCTCCACTTT. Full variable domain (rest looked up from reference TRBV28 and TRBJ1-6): DVKVTQSSRYLVKRTGEKVFLECVQDMDHENMFWYRQDPGLGLRLIYFSYDVKMKEKGDIPEGYSVSREKKERFSLILESASTNQTSMYLCASRAAPWGNGSPLHFGNGTRLTVT.

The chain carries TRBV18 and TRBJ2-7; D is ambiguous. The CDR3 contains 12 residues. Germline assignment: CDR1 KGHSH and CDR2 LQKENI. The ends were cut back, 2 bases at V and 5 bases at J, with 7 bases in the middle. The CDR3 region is CASSPDSNEQYF. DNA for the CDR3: TGTGCCAGCTCACCAGACTCGAACGAGCAGTACTTC.

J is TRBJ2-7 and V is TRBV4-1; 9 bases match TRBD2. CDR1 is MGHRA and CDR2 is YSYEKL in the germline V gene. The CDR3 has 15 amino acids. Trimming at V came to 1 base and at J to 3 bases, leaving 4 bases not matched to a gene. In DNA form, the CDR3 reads TGCGCCAGCAGCCAAGTAGCGGGAGAGAACTACGAGCAGTACTTC. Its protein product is CASSQVAGENYEQYF.

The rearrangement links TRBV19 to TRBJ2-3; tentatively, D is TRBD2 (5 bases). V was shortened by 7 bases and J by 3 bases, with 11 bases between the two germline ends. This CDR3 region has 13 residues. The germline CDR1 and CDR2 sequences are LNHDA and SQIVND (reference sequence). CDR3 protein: CASISSGTDTQYF. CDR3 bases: TGTGCCAGTATATCGAGCGGAACAGATACGCAGTATTTT. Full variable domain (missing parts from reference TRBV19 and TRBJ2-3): DGGITQSPKYLFRKEGQNVTLSCEQNLNHDAMYWYRQDPGQGLRLIYYSQIVNDFQKGDIAEGYSVSREKKESFPLTVTSAQKNPTAFYLCASISSGTDTQYFGPGTRLTVL.

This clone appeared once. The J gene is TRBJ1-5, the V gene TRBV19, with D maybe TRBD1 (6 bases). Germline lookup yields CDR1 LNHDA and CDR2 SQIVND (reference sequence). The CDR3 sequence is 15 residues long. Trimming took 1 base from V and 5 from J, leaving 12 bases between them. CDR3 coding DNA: TGTGCCAGTAGTATAGTAGGACCAGGGGATCAGCCCCAGCATTTT. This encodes CASSIVGPGDQPQHF.